This entry features one T cell receptor beta chain sequence. Its target is not known. Some clones are missing from TCRdb's copy, which holds only in-frame ones; the method was immunoSEQ multiplex PCR. Here the sample spans some 44,000 clones, 80% being singletons. The ends were cut back, 2 bases at V and 4 bases at J, with 11 bases in the middle. Germline V gene data show CDR1 as MNHEY and CDR2 as SVGAGI. The CDR3 runs to 15 residues. Individuals having autoimmune disease history or systemic immunosuppression were not enrolled. This sample was included in a study of OX40 agonist ivuxolimab in advanced cancers. Background on the study: Recorded diagnoses for dose-escalation patients were hepatocellular carcinoma, melanoma, renal cell or head and neck cancer. Study-level points and caveats: Expanded peripheral T-cell antigen specificity went undetermined. At 0.1 to 3.0 mg/kg, clonal expansion of CD4+ and CD8+ blood T cells had occurred by week 6.

This TCR derives from an adult with an advanced solid tumor such as melanoma, head and neck, liver or kidney cancer. The rearrangement links TRBV6-5 to TRBJ2-2; maybe TRBD1 (5 bases). Sequenced material: CD4+ or CD8+ T cells sorted from blood, taken in a trial of the OX40 agonist ivuxolimab. The DNA of the CDR3 is TGTGCCAGCAGTTACGTCATAAGGGGCACCGGGGAGCTGTTTTTT. Translation gives CASSYVIRGTGELFF.